This T cell receptor (beta chain) stems from a study of shared clonotypes between healthy human individuals. V was cut by 3 bases and J by 7 bases, with 16 bases left in between. Germline values: CDR1 MDHEN, CDR2 SYDVKM. The CDR3 extends over 15 amino acids. In regard to this clone: Its antigen remains unidentified.

Per the study methods: ImmunoSEQ supplied junction-only sequences lacking quality scores, so filtering was different. The protocol was immunoSEQ multiplex PCR, while the TCRdb copy is restricted to in-frame clones and leaves out a portion. That table furnishes V, J and clone size, whereas the DNA furnished D and trimming. Found here are around 1.5 million clones, 95% to 99% of them singletons; the top ten hold around 0.47%. Study results and limitations: Sharing across four donors was highest in naive CD4 (approximately 5%) and lowest in memory CD8 (0.4%). Relative to clonotypes present in all four donors, those not shared had lower generation probabilities.

The chain carries TRBV28 and TRBJ1-5, with D possibly being TRBD1 (5 bases). The material sequenced was naive CD4+ T cells sorted from blood. Subset of the sample: CD45RA+ positively selected. The sequence came from a man younger than 45 in good health. In nucleotides, the CDR3 is TGTGCCAGCAGTTTGGGCCAGGGCCTTGGGCAGCCCCAGCATTTT. It encodes CASSLGQGLGQPQHF.